These 17 T cell receptor beta chains were sequenced from one sample in a study of molecular identifiers for immune sequencing clone quantification. TCRdb ran MiXCR on the PCR reads and lists one entry per CDR3 protein. This table holds more than 450,000 distinct CDR3 sequences, about a fifth found once. Sequencing was carried out using naive CD8+ T cells from blood, with Jurkat cell RNA spiked in. Subset given: FACS-sorted CD8+CD4-CCR7+CD45RA+ naive T cells. The receptor source for this set is a human donor in good health. Some libraries in this study had Jurkat cell RNA spiked in.

This clonotype occurred a few times. This chain links TRBV4-1 with TRBJ2-7; D might be TRBD1 (6 bases). The CDR3 is made up of 15 amino acids. Germline CDR1 reads MGHRA; CDR2 reads YSYEKL. V lost 2 bases and J 1 base, leaving 12 bases between the germline ends. CDR3 protein: CASSQLTGQSYEQYF. Here the CDR3 DNA reads TGCGCCAGCAGCCAATTAACCGGACAGTCCTACGAGCAGTACTTC.

CDR3 coding DNA: TGCAGTGCCTACAACAGGGGTCGAGAGACCCAGTACTTC. This encodes CSAYNRGRETQYF. V is TRBV20-1 and J is TRBJ2-5; 7 positions agree with TRBD1. J was trimmed by 4 bases and V by 6 bases; bases with no gene match: 8. The germline CDR1 and CDR2 sequences are DFQATT and SNEGSKA (reference sequence). CDR3 size: 13 residues.

J is TRBJ1-4 and V is TRBV7-8; TRBD1 might be the D (5 bases). This CDR3 is 14 amino acids long. Trimming stripped 5 bases from V and 3 bases from J, with 10 bases between. CDR1 is SGHVS and CDR2 is FQNEAQ in the germline V gene. The CDR3 nucleotides read TGTGCCAGCAGCCCCCAGGGATCTAATGAAAAACTGTTTTTT. Amino acid sequence: CASSPQGSNEKLFF. Variable domain in full (rest from reference TRBV7-8 and TRBJ1-4): GAGVSQSPRYKVAKRGQDVALRCDPISGHVSLFWYQQALGQGPEFLTYFQNEAQLDKSGLPSDRFFAERPEGSVSTLKIQRTQQEDSAVYLCASSPQGSNEKLFFGSGTQLSVL.

The table lists this clonotype with many counts. CDR3 nucleotide sequence: TGTGCCAGCAGTTACTACCAGGGGGCGGGGAATGAGCAGTTCTTC. Protein: CASSYYQGAGNEQFF. This chain links TRBV6-5 with TRBJ2-1; 8 bases fit TRBD1. The CDR3 runs 15 residues. Germline CDR1 and CDR2: MNHEY and SVGAGI. V gave up 1 base and J gave up 7 bases; unmatched junction bases: 6.

To note about this clonotype: A read error may explain this, as a much larger clone is one base away. The gene calls are TRBV5-3 and TRBJ1-1; 8 positions match TRBD1. TRBV5-3 is given ORF status, its function remaining uncertain. The CDR3 loop spans 17 amino acids. The CDR3 sequence: CASSLWLGTGPNAEAFF. As DNA, the CDR3 is TGTGCCAGCAGCTTATGGTTGGGGACAGGCCCGAACGCTGAAGCTTTCTTT.

In this sample, this clonotype turned up many times. V gene TRBV7-9 combines with J gene TRBJ2-3; the match to TRBD2 covers 13 bases. Germline loops: CDR1 SEHNR, CDR2 FQNEAQ (reference sequence). The trim removed 9 bases at V and 0 bases at J, leaving 3 bases unmatched. The CDR3 runs to 15 residues. CDR3 DNA sequence: TGTGCCAGTACGGGACTAGCGGGGAGCACAGATACGCAGTATTTT. The encoded protein is CASTGLAGSTDTQYF.

This chain uses TRBV10-3 with TRBJ2-1; 8 bases are shared with TRBD1. This CDR3 spans 13 amino acids. The V gene's germline CDR1 is ENHRY and CDR2 SYGVKD. Trimming cost V 4 bases and J 4 bases; bases outside gene matches: 0. This chain's CDR3 is CAISGQGYNEQFF. The CDR3 DNA follows: TGTGCCATCAGTGGACAGGGGTACAATGAGCAGTTCTTC.

This clonotype was seen only a few times. The chain couples TRBV6-5 to TRBJ2-1, with D possibly matching TRBD2 (6 bases). From germline, CDR1 is MNHEY and CDR2 SVGAGI. The V and J ends lost 2 bases and 11 bases respectively, with 13 bases between them. The CDR3 has 13 amino acids. The CDR3 sequence is CASSYPGLHKQFF. CDR3 nucleotide sequence: TGTGCCAGCAGTTACCCGGGACTCCATAAGCAGTTCTTC.

This clonotype was recorded at least ten times. The V call is TRBV10-3, the J call TRBJ2-7; D might be TRBD2 (7 bases). The CDR3 spans 14 residues. V lost 6 bases and J 3 bases, leaving 15 bases between the germline ends. Germline CDR1 and CDR2: ENHRY and SYGVKD. For the CDR3, the DNA is TGTGCCATCAGGGCCGGGGGGCTCGGCTACGAGCAGTACTTC. Translation gives CAIRAGGLGYEQYF.

This chain connects TRBV24-1 to TRBJ2-2; D gene ambiguous. The CDR3 extends over 13 amino acids. Germline assignment: CDR1 KGHDR and CDR2 SFDVKD. V dropped 7 bases and J dropped 4 bases, with 9 bases sitting between them. CDR3 in DNA: TGTGCCACCAGACGAAGTACCACCGGGGAGCTGTTTTTT. Translating it yields CATRRSTTGELFF.

The V gene is TRBV10-3, the J gene TRBJ2-7, with D uncertain. Germline assignment: CDR1 ENHRY and CDR2 SYGVKD. The CDR3 has 13 residues. V shed 0 bases and J shed 3 bases, with 6 bases lying between them. The CDR3 spells CAISESQSYEQYF. As DNA, the CDR3 is TGTGCCATCAGTGAGTCCCAGAGCTACGAGCAGTACTTC.

The sample holds many counts of this clonotype. The rearrangement uses TRBV7-2 and TRBJ1-6; TRBD1 is a possible D gene (6 bases). Trimming left V 5 bases short and J 2 bases short, with 10 bases between. The CDR3 contains 15 residues. Germline CDR1 is SGHTA and CDR2 is FQGNSA. CDR3 sequence reads: CASSPRTAYNSPLHF. The CDR3 DNA sequence: TGTGCCAGCAGCCCGCGGACAGCCTATAATTCACCCCTCCACTTT.

The J gene is TRBJ2-3, the V gene TRBV2; unclear D gene. CDR3 size: 14 residues. Deletions cut 3 bases from V and 9 bases from J, with 16 bases between. Germline lookup yields CDR1 SNHLY and CDR2 FYNNEI. As DNA, the CDR3 is TGTGCCAGCAGTGAGTCCATTGACACGGAAACGCAGTATTTT. As protein: CASSESIDTETQYF.

This chain connects TRBV4-3 to TRBJ2-1, with D unresolved. The V end was cut by 2 bases, the J end by 4 bases, with 15 bases between. This CDR3 is built from 16 residues. Germline-derived CDR1 and CDR2 are LGHNA and YSLEER. CDR3 loop: CASSQYATATYNEQFF. In DNA form, the CDR3 reads TGCGCCAGCAGCCAATACGCTACCGCTACATACAATGAGCAGTTCTTC.

This clonotype was counted at least ten times. V usage is TRBV7-3 and J usage is TRBJ2-7, with D maybe TRBD2 (6 bases). V shed 1 base and J shed 7 bases, with 14 bases lying between them. Per germline, CDR1 SGHTA and CDR2 FQGTGA. This CDR3 has 14 residues. The CDR3 region is CASSLIRGAGEQYF. The CDR3 region has the DNA TGTGCCAGCAGCTTAATTCGGGGCGCGGGGGAGCAGTACTTC.

This clonotype was picked up a small number of times. This chain joins TRBV7-2 and TRBJ1-1; a possible D gene is TRBD1 (5 bases). V was pared by 2 bases and J by 2 bases, with 12 bases between. CDR1 is SGHTA and CDR2 is FQGNSA in the germline V gene. The CDR3 has 15 residues. The CDR3 loop is CASSLHATANTEAFF. CDR3 nucleotides: TGTGCCAGCAGCTTACATGCGACAGCCAACACTGAAGCTTTCTTT. Drawing the rest from reference TRBV7-2 and TRBJ1-1, the complete variable domain is GAGVSQSPSNKVTEKGKDVELRCDPISGHTALYWYRQSLGQGLEFLIYFQGNSAPDKSGLPSDRFSAERTGGSVSTLTIQRTQQEDSAVYLCASSLHATANTEAFFGQGTRLTVV.

This clonotype showed up just a few times. The chain links TRBV6-5 to TRBJ2-2; 8 nucleotides align to TRBD2. Germline V gene data show CDR1 as MNHEY and CDR2 as SVGAGI. The trim removed 6 bases at V and 0 bases at J, leaving 3 bases unmatched. The CDR3 totals 15 residues. DNA of the CDR3: TGTGCCAGCAGAGCGGGGGTTACGAACACCGGGGAGCTGTTTTTT. It encodes CASRAGVTNTGELFF.